These 2 T cell receptor beta chains came from one sample sequenced in a study of T cell repertoires in cytomegalovirus infection. TCRdb recomputed calls from the reads with MiXCR, one row per CDR3 protein. The table shows roughly 720,000 distinct CDR3 sequences, with 35% occurring only once. Sequenced sample: PBMCs. These receptors originate from a human donor in good health (CMV status not recorded). Some clones in this sample may be carry-over from other donors' samples.

The genes are TRBV3-1 and TRBJ2-2, with TRBD2 matching 9 bases. The CDR3 sequence is 14 residues long. Germline lookup yields CDR1 LGHDT and CDR2 YNNKEL (reference sequence). V lost 7 bases and J lost 4; bases outside the gene matches: 4. DNA for the CDR3: TGTGCCAGCACGGCGGGGGGGAGCACCGGGGAGCTGTTTTTT. Amino acids: CASTAGGSTGELFF.

The chain links TRBV28 to TRBJ2-7, with 7 bases identical to TRBD1. The CDR3 loop spans 14 amino acids. Per germline, CDR1 MDHEN and CDR2 SYDVKM. V shed 6 bases, J shed 3 bases, and the junction held 8 bases outside the gene matches. The CDR3 DNA reads TGTGCCAGCAGGATACCGACAGGGAGCTACGAGCAGTACTTC. Protein sequence: CASRIPTGSYEQYF. The entire variable domain, with the rest obtained from reference TRBV28 and TRBJ2-7, is as follows: DVKVTQSSRYLVKRTGEKVFLECVQDMDHENMFWYRQDPGLGLRLIYFSYDVKMKEKGDIPEGYSVSREKKERFSLILESASTNQTSMYLCASRIPTGSYEQYFGPGTRLTVT.